These 20 T cell receptor beta chains share one sample of origin, sequenced in a study of technical replicates of blood from several donors. Sequencing used immunoSEQ multiplex PCR; TCRdb keeps in-frame clones, though not all of them. The data show about 74,000 clones, around 95% seen once. Specimen: T cells isolated from PBMCs. Source of these receptors: a human donor in good health.

The rearrangement links TRBV18 to TRBJ2-5; tentatively, D is TRBD1 (6 bases). CDR3 size: 13 residues. CDR1 and CDR2 (germline): KGHSH, LQKENI. Between the trimmed V and J ends, which lost 4 bases and 4 bases, there was a span of 10 bases. The chain's CDR3 is CASSLGTIETQYF. The CDR3 region has the DNA TGTGCCAGCTCACTTGGGACAATAGAGACCCAGTACTTC.

This clone showed up just a few times. V gene TRBV29-1 combines with J gene TRBJ2-3; TRBD1 matches 7 bases. This CDR3 contains 15 residues. The J segment lost 2 bases and the V segment lost 2 bases, leaving 7 bases of the junction unmatched. CDR1 is SQVTM and CDR2 is ANQGSEA in the germline V gene. CDR3 coding DNA: TGCAGCGTTGAAAGGGACAGAGACTTCACAGATACGCAGTATTTT. Protein: CSVERDRDFTDTQYF.

The chain recombines TRBV5-5 with TRBJ2-1; TRBD1 is a possible D gene (6 bases). This CDR3 region has 15 residues. V was cut by 2 bases and J by 0 bases, with 9 bases left in between. Per germline, CDR1 SGHKS and CDR2 YYEKEE (reference sequence). The CDR3 here is CASSFRTASYNEQFF. Here the CDR3 DNA reads TGTGCCAGCAGCTTTAGGACAGCCTCCTACAATGAGCAGTTCTTC.

V and J are TRBV7-9 and TRBJ2-7, with a possible D match to TRBD1 (6 bases). This CDR3 spans 17 amino acids. The V and J ends lost 0 bases and 0 bases respectively, with 15 bases between them. CDR1 and CDR2 from the germline V gene are SEHNR and FQNEAQ (reference sequence). Here the CDR3 reads CASSLAQDSLSSYEQYF. The CDR3 coding sequence is TGTGCCAGCAGCTTAGCGCAGGACAGCCTGAGCTCCTACGAGCAGTACTTC.

The chain uses TRBV30 and TRBJ2-1; D is uncertain. The CDR3 length is 11 residues. Germline CDR1 and CDR2: GTSNPN and SVGIG (reference sequence). V dropped 5 bases and J dropped 6 bases, with 8 bases sitting between them. The CDR3 is CAWAISNEQFF. CDR3 bases: TGTGCCTGGGCTATAAGCAATGAGCAGTTCTTC.

The chain links TRBV2 to TRBJ2-1, with 7 bases that match TRBD2. V dropped 10 bases and J dropped 2; count of bases not matched to a gene: 5. Per the germline V gene, CDR1 is SNHLY and CDR2 is FYNNEI. The CDR3 extends over 13 amino acids. CDR3 DNA: TGTGCCAAGACGGGGACTACCTACAATGAGCAGTTCTTC. Its protein is CAKTGTTYNEQFF.

The chain employs TRBV30 and TRBJ2-1; D is unclear. Germline V gives CDR1 GTSNPN, CDR2 SVGIG (reference sequence). The CDR3 runs 15 residues. Trimming took 2 bases from V and 4 from J, leaving 15 bases between them. The DNA for the CDR3 is TGTGCCTGGAGTTCCCTAGTTCTCCCTTACAATGAGCAGTTCTTC. It encodes CAWSSLVLPYNEQFF.

This chain joins TRBV6-5 and TRBJ1-2; TRBD1 aligns across 8 bases. The germline CDR1 and CDR2 sequences are MNHEY and SVGAGI. The CDR3 is 14 amino acids. V was clipped by 2 bases and J by 7 bases; unmatched bases: 6. The CDR3 here is CASSYKDRAVGYTF. As DNA, the CDR3 is TGTGCCAGCAGTTACAAGGACAGGGCAGTTGGCTACACCTTC.

The rearrangement joins TRBV2 to TRBJ2-7; the match to TRBD1 covers 8 bases. The germline V gene has CDR1 SNHLY and CDR2 FYNNEI. Trimming cost V 2 bases and J 3 bases; bases outside gene matches: 12. The CDR3 covers 17 residues. The CDR3 DNA follows: TGTGCCAGCAGTGAAATCGCAGGGGGCGAGGAAGGCTACGAGCAGTACTTC. Encoded protein: CASSEIAGGEEGYEQYF.

The chain joins TRBV2 to TRBJ2-2; TRBD2 matches 14 bases. Germline loops: CDR1 SNHLY, CDR2 FYNNEI. Germline trimming cut 7 bases from V and 4 bases from J; bases unmatched to any gene: 2. This CDR3 has 15 amino acids. CDR3 coding DNA: TGTGCCAGCACGGGACTAGCGGGAGTCACCGGGGAGCTGTTTTTT. It specifies CASTGLAGVTGELFF.

This sequence joins TRBV7-8 and TRBJ2-3; 7 bases are a match to TRBD2. The V gene end was trimmed by 1 base and the J gene end by 3 bases; junction bases not matched to a gene: 7. Looked up from germline, CDR1 is SGHVS and CDR2 is FQNEAQ. The CDR3 has 16 amino acids. The DNA for the CDR3 is TGTGCCAGCAGCTTAGTTACGGGAGGCGTTACAGATACGCAGTATTTT. It is translated as CASSLVTGGVTDTQYF.

This chain links TRBV29-1 with TRBJ2-1; D not certain. Per the germline V gene, CDR1 is SQVTM and CDR2 is ANQGSEA. The V and J ends lost 8 bases and 5 bases respectively, with 16 bases between them. The CDR3 runs to 13 residues. This CDR3 is CSLFKWADNEQFF. The DNA for the CDR3 is TGCAGCCTATTTAAGTGGGCTGACAATGAGCAGTTCTTC.

The chain is built from TRBV10-3 and TRBJ2-3; 9 positions agree with TRBD2. J lost 14 bases, V lost 5 bases, and 11 bases had no gene match. The length of the CDR3 is 13 residues. Germline V gene lookup returns CDR1 ENHRY and CDR2 SYGVKD. The CDR3 sequence: CAISHPAGLAWYF. CDR3 DNA sequence: TGTGCCATCAGTCATCCGGCTGGACTAGCGTGGTATTTT.

As concerns this clone: Different DNA sequences within this sample yield the same CDR3. The chain has TRBV27 and TRBJ1-1; D call uncertain. The CDR3 is made up of 14 amino acids. V lost 2 bases, J lost 2 bases, and 9 bases lay in between. Germline loops: CDR1 MNHEY, CDR2 SMNVEV (reference sequence). CDR3 DNA: TGTGCCAGCAGTTTAGGTAGCGGAAACACTGAAGCTTTCTTT. Translation: CASSLGSGNTEAFF.

This clone appeared once. The chain links TRBV29-1 to TRBJ2-7, with TRBD2 identical over 7 bases. Trimming removed 5 bases from V and 0 bases from J; junction bases left unmatched: 7. The CDR3 loop spans 14 amino acids. CDR1 and CDR2 (germline): SQVTM, ANQGSEA. CDR3 amino acids: CSVLNLAVSYEQYF. DNA for the CDR3: TGCAGCGTTTTAAACCTAGCGGTCTCCTACGAGCAGTACTTC.

V and J are TRBV7-2 and TRBJ1-1, with a weak D call TRBD1 (5 bases). The CDR3 length is 10 residues. Germline V gives CDR1 SGHTA, CDR2 FQGNSA. V lost 8 bases, J lost 8 bases, and 9 bases lay in between. This CDR3 reads CASGAREAFF. CDR3 DNA sequence: TGTGCCAGCGGGGCCAGGGAAGCTTTCTTT.

The chain uses TRBV7-2 and TRBJ1-1; D unclear. Germline CDR1 SGHTA, CDR2 FQGNSA. This CDR3 contains 15 residues. Deletions cut 1 base from V and 1 base from J, with 10 bases between. DNA of the CDR3: TGTGCCAGCAGCTTAGGGTTCGGCGGGAACACTGAAGCTTTCTTT. It encodes CASSLGFGGNTEAFF.

CDR3 residues: CASSLALTNEQFF. CDR3 sequence (DNA): TGTGCCAGCAGCCTAGCGCTCACCAATGAGCAGTTCTTC. The rearrangement links TRBV28 to TRBJ2-1, with D maybe TRBD2 (6 bases). V lost 6 bases and J lost 6, with 12 bases in between. Germline V gives CDR1 MDHEN, CDR2 SYDVKM. The length of the CDR3 is 13 residues.

The CDR3, as DNA: TGTGCCAGCAGCGTAGTGCAGGACTCCTACGAGCAGTACTTC. It yields the protein CASSVVQDSYEQYF. The chain couples TRBV9 to TRBJ2-7; D gene ambiguous. Per the germline V gene, CDR1 is SGDLS and CDR2 is YYNGEE. Trimming cost V 0 bases and J 0 bases, with 7 bases left between them. The CDR3 consists of 14 residues.

This rearrangement joins TRBV11-2 to TRBJ2-1; a weak D match, TRBD2 (5 bases). Per germline, CDR1 SGHAT and CDR2 FQNNGV. V lost 1 base and J 4 bases, leaving 8 bases between the germline ends. The CDR3 consists of 14 residues. This chain's CDR3 is CASSLAGYYNEQFF. The CDR3 DNA follows: TGTGCCAGCAGCTTAGCGGGATATTACAATGAGCAGTTCTTC.